These T cell receptor beta chains were read from a single sample in a study of blood T cell repertoires in COVID-19. Produced via immunoSEQ multiplex PCR; TCRdb's table is partial and in-frame only. The sample holds 200,000 to 300,000 clones, approximately 85% seen once. Material: peripheral blood. The source is a woman aged 55-70 years with active or convalescent COVID-19. Both conserved end residues are part of each CDR3. Fields, in order: V gene, D gene, J gene, clone size, CDR3 DNA, CDR3 protein. A D gene is named only where the DNA matches it firmly. The size of a clone is reported for some rows only, either as once, few or many, or as a class for expanded clones.

TRBV5-6	TRBD1	TRBJ2-1	.	TGTGCCAGCAGAGAAACCGGGACAGGAGACGTCAATGAGCAGTTCTTC	CASRETGTGDVNEQFF
TRBV29-1	.	TRBJ1-1	.	TGCAGCGTTGAAAGACAGTTTAACACTGAAGCTTTCTTT	CSVERQFNTEAFF
TRBV6-6	TRBD1	TRBJ1-4	.	TGTGCCAGCAGTAACGGACAGGGGGACAATGAAAAACTGTTTTTT	CASSNGQGDNEKLFF
TRBV7-9	TRBD1	TRBJ1-1	.	TGTGCCAGCAGCAAGGGACAGGGAGGGAACACTGAAGCTTTCTTT	CASSKGQGGNTEAFF
TRBV9	.	TRBJ2-3	.	TGTGCCAGCAGCTGGCTCCCCTTCACAGATACGCAGTATTTT	CASSWLPFTDTQYF
TRBV7-7	TRBD2	TRBJ2-3	.	TGTGCCAGCAGCCGAGCGGGGGGGCCGACAGATACGCAGTATTTT	CASSRAGGPTDTQYF
TRBV3-1/TRBV3-2	.	TRBJ1-1	.	TGTGCCAGCAGCTGGGGCATCACTGAAGCTTTCTTT	CASSWGITEAFF
TRBV4-1	.	TRBJ1-6	.	TGCGCCAGCAGCCAACCCGGACAGAGCTCACCCCTCCACTTT	CASSQPGQSSPLHF
TRBV2	.	TRBJ2-3	once	TGTGCCAGCAGTGACCAGGGCCCCGGTCAGTATTTT	CASSDQGPGQYF
TRBV9	TRBD2	TRBJ2-3	.	TGTGCCAGCAGCGTAGTGAGCGGGGGGGCTCCAGATACGCAGTATTTT	CASSVVSGGAPDTQYF
TRBV2	TRBD2	TRBJ2-3	.	TGTGCCAGCAGCCGGGTCCAGCGGGGCCTCCAAGATACGCAGTATTTT	CASSRVQRGLQDTQYF
TRBV6-5	.	TRBJ1-5	.	TGTGCCAGCAGCACACGGTTCGGGGGCAATCAGCCCCAGCATTTT	CASSTRFGGNQPQHF
TRBV11-2	.	TRBJ1-1	.	TGTGCCAGCAGCTACAATCACAGGGATGGTGAAGCTTTCTTT	CASSYNHRDGEAFF
TRBV19	.	TRBJ2-6	.	TGTGCCAGTAGTATACGACAGGAATACTACTCTGGGGCCAACGTCCTGACTTTC	CASSIRQEYYSGANVLTF
TRBV12-2	.	TRBJ2-7	.	TGTGCAAGTCGCCAAGGACAGGGCGTCGACGAGCAGTACTTC	CASRQGQGVDEQYF
TRBV2	TRBD1	TRBJ2-7	few	TGTGCCAGCAGCCGGGACAGGTCCTACGAGCAGTACTTC	CASSRDRSYEQYF
TRBV5-1	TRBD2	TRBJ2-3	.	TGCGCCAGCAGCTTGGGGGCTTTTATCACTAGCGGGGGGACTAGCACAGATACGCAGTATTTT	CASSLGAFITSGGTSTDTQYF
TRBV3-1/TRBV3-2	TRBD1	TRBJ1-1	.	TGTGCCAGCAGACGACAGGGGGCCGCTGAAGCTTTCTTT	CASRRQGAAEAFF
TRBV5-6	.	TRBJ2-1	.	TGTGCCAGCAGCTTTTCGGGGGAAACGTTCTTC	CASSFSGETFF
TRBV30	TRBD1	TRBJ1-5	.	TGTGCCTGGAGTCCAGGGGGCGATCAGCCCCAGCATTTT	CAWSPGGDQPQHF
TRBV28	TRBD1	TRBJ2-2	.	TGTGCCAGCAGTTTATGGGGGACAGGGGACACCGGGGAGCTGTTTTTT	CASSLWGTGDTGELFF
TRBV18	TRBD1	TRBJ1-2	few	TGTGCCAGCTCAGAACAGGGGGGTCGTGGCTACACCTTC	CASSEQGGRGYTF
TRBV19	TRBD2	TRBJ2-1	.	TGTGCCAGTCAACCGGGACTACAATCTAATGAGCAGTTCTTC	CASQPGLQSNEQFF
TRBV28	TRBD1	TRBJ1-5	.	TGTGCCAGCAGTCGCACGAAGGGGGCTAATCAGCCCCAGCATTTT	CASSRTKGANQPQHF
TRBV3-1/TRBV3-2	TRBD1	TRBJ2-7	.	TGTGCCAGCAGCCAGGAAGACAGGGCCCGCGAGCAGTACTTC	CASSQEDRAREQYF
TRBV29-1	.	TRBJ1-1	.	TGCAGCGTTGACCTTTACACTGAAGCTTTCTTT	CSVDLYTEAFF
TRBV14	.	TRBJ2-5	few	TGTGCCAGCAGCCAATATCGGGGGATACAAGAGACCCAGTACTTC	CASSQYRGIQETQYF
TRBV7-8	TRBD1	TRBJ1-4	.	TGTGCCAGCAGCTTAGGACAGGGTAGGGAAAAACTGTTTTTT	CASSLGQGREKLFF
TRBV25-1	TRBD1	TRBJ2-7	.	TGTGCCAGCAGTGCGGGACAGAGAACTTACGAGCAGTACTTC	CASSAGQRTYEQYF
TRBV5-6	.	TRBJ2-1	.	TGTGCCAGCAGAAGGGGCCCCACAAAAGGCTACAATGAGCAGTTCTTC	CASRRGPTKGYNEQFF
TRBV3-1/TRBV3-2	.	TRBJ1-1	.	TGTGCCAGCAGCCGCGACATCCGGAACACTGAAGCTTTCTTT	CASSRDIRNTEAFF
TRBV7-2	.	TRBJ2-7	.	TGTGCCAGCAGTCACCCGGGGGGCCGGAGCTCCTACGAGCAGTACTTC	CASSHPGGRSSYEQYF
TRBV21-1	.	TRBJ1-6	.	TGTGCCAGCAGCAATTACTTAAGGACAGGCTTCAATTCACCCCTCCACTTT	CASSNYLRTGFNSPLHF
TRBV3-1/TRBV3-2	.	TRBJ2-7	.	TGTGCCAGCAGCCAAGTACCAGGCGAGCAGTACTTC	CASSQVPGEQYF
TRBV5-4	.	TRBJ1-2	.	TGTGCCAGCAGCTTGGCCGTAGCCGCGGGCCACTATGGCTACACCTTC	CASSLAVAAGHYGYTF
TRBV11-2	TRBD1	TRBJ1-3	once	TGTGCCAGCAGCCGCGCAGGGGGCCTAAGTGGAAACACCATATATTTT	CASSRAGGLSGNTIYF
TRBV5-1	TRBD1	TRBJ1-5	.	TGCGCCAGCAGCTTGGGGGACAGGGCTGGCAATCAGCCCCAGCATTTT	CASSLGDRAGNQPQHF
TRBV10-2	.	TRBJ1-6	few	TGCGCCAGCAGTGAGCGGGGGGCCTATAATTCACCCCTCCACTTT	CASSERGAYNSPLHF
TRBV19	.	TRBJ2-2	.	TGTGCCAGTAGTTACCAGGGGGGCACCGGGGAGCTGTTTTTT	CASSYQGGTGELFF
TRBV6-6	TRBD1	TRBJ1-2	once	TGTGCCAGCAGTAGTACAGGGGGAAGGAACTATGGCTACACCTTC	CASSSTGGRNYGYTF
TRBV18	TRBD1	TRBJ2-1	.	TGTGCCAGCTCACTCGGGACAGGGGGCTTAGTTTACAATGAGCAGTTCTTC	CASSLGTGGLVYNEQFF
TRBV7-9	.	TRBJ2-5	.	TGTGCCAGCAGCTTAGCTGCTAGTTGGGAGACCCAGTACTTC	CASSLAASWETQYF
TRBV9	.	TRBJ1-6	.	TGTGCCAGCAGCTCAGGGGACGCCTCCTATAATTCACCCCTCCACTTT	CASSSGDASYNSPLHF
TRBV7-9	.	TRBJ2-3	.	TGTGCCAGCAGCCACTATATAAGCCCCACAGATACGCAGTATTTT	CASSHYISPTDTQYF
TRBV4-1	.	TRBJ1-4	.	TGCGCCAGCAGCTTCGCGGATGAGGCCGGAAAACTGTTTTTT	CASSFADEAGKLFF
TRBV7-2	.	TRBJ2-7	.	TGTGCCAGCAGCTTAGGGCCGTCAGCAGGGCCCTACGAGCAGTACTTC	CASSLGPSAGPYEQYF
TRBV5-1	TRBD1	TRBJ1-1	.	TGCGCCAGCAGCCCCCGACTGGGCAGGGGGACTGAAGCTTTCTTT	CASSPRLGRGTEAFF
TRBV7-7	TRBD1	TRBJ1-1	.	TGTGCCAGCAGCTTAGACAGGGGAACTGAAGCTTTCTTT	CASSLDRGTEAFF
TRBV3-1/TRBV3-2	TRBD2	TRBJ2-1	few	TGTGCCAGCAGCTATCCCTCGACTAGCGGGGGGTATGAGCAGTTCTTC	CASSYPSTSGGYEQFF
TRBV9	TRBD2	TRBJ2-1	.	TGTGCCAGCAGCGTAGGTCATCAACGCGGGGGGGCGAGGTACAATGAGCAGTTCTTC	CASSVGHQRGGARYNEQFF
TRBV4-1	TRBD1	TRBJ1-2	.	TGCGCCAGCAGCCAGTTGACAGGGAGAGGACACTATGGCTACACCTTC	CASSQLTGRGHYGYTF
TRBV20-1	.	TRBJ1-2	.	TGCAGTGCCGGGGGGGGCAGGGGCTACACCTTC	CSAGGGRGYTF
TRBV3-1/TRBV3-2	TRBD1	TRBJ1-1	once	TGTGCCAGCAGCCAATCCGCAGGGGGCACTGAAGCTTTCTTT	CASSQSAGGTEAFF
TRBV27	.	TRBJ2-1	.	TGTGCCAGCAGTTTATCTGCCAGCGACTACTACAATGAGCAGTTCTTC	CASSLSASDYYNEQFF
TRBV30	TRBD1	TRBJ1-5	.	TGTGCCTGGAGTGCGGACAGGTGGGGACAGCCCCAGCATTTT	CAWSADRWGQPQHF
TRBV9	TRBD1	TRBJ2-3	.	TGTGCCAGCAGCGTTCGACAGGGGGCAGGGGCAGATACGCAGTATTTT	CASSVRQGAGADTQYF
TRBV30	TRBD1	TRBJ1-2	once	TGTGCCTGGAGTGTCCTCCGGACAGGACTCAACTATGGCTACACCTTC	CAWSVLRTGLNYGYTF